This T cell receptor (beta chain) came from a study of CD8+ T cells in alopecia areata (dated by TCRdb to 2016 to 2018). Regarding the study in general: Treated patients were enrolled in an open-label pilot trial of oral tofacitinib, 5 to 10 mg twice daily, for moderate-to-severe alopecia areata. In both human patients and the C3H/HeJ mouse model, the study applied high-throughput TCRbeta sequencing to look at T cell clonal expansion in alopecia areata. Amplification of TCRbeta CDR3 regions was done by immunoSEQ multiplex PCR using 35 Vbeta forward primers and 13 Jbeta reverse primers. Scalp clonality was compared across normal scalp (n=4), patchy alopecia areata scalp (n=8), and alopecia totalis/universalis scalp (n=8). RNA was obtained with the PAXgene miRNA kit for fixed scalp, the miRNeasy kit for PBMCs, and the RNeasy kit for mouse skin. Scalp tissue and sorted CD4+ and CD8+ peripheral blood T cells from patchy and totalis/universalis alopecia areata patients and from healthy controls were covered by human TCRbeta sequencing. Tofacitinib-treated patients had biopsies at baseline and at 4 and 24 weeks of treatment, with a later scalp biopsy in several patients. Patients stayed on tofacitinib for 6 to 18 months and then had 6 months of follow-up off drug so that delayed response and recurrence could be assessed. In treated patients, disease severity was measured using the SALT score, which gives the percentage of scalp surface area affected.

The sample's treatment or condition label is to be understood as: oral pan-JAK inhibitor, 5-10 mg twice daily. Peripheral blood and lesional scalp punch biopsies were obtained from patients with alopecia areata. After PBMCs were isolated by density centrifugation and stained for CD3, CD4 and CD8, a FACSAria was used to sort CD4+ and CD8+ T cells. Study-level results and caveats: Shared TCR sequences between patients were less evident than in mice, which may be partly attributable to HLA diversity in the patient population. With tofacitinib, both scalp clonality and the number of expanded CD8+ clones among the top 100 scalp clones went down significantly. The treated cohort was small, with a single nonresponder, so links between baseline CD8+ expansion and response need larger studies. Many expanded lesional clones persisted in scalp and blood during tofacitinib treatment, which may partly explain relapse after stopping treatment. Lesional scalp, especially in alopecia totalis/universalis, showed higher clonality and more expanded CD8+ clones than normal scalp, suggesting antigenic drive. Resident alphabeta T cells in normal human skin are also sequenced, complicating scalp TCR repertoire analysis, unlike mouse skin dominated by gammadelta T cells.

A word on this clone: What antigen it recognizes has not been identified. Base qualities are not provided; no much larger clone lies one nucleotide away.

Library preparation employed the immunoSEQ multiplex PCR assay. For TCR sequencing, RNA was extracted from every sample and reverse transcribed into cDNA to serve as template. First-strand cDNA was synthesized using SuperScript III with a 2:1 mix of oligo-dT and random hexamers. A synthetic immune receptor repertoire was used to measure amplification bias, and any remaining bias was corrected computationally. The published analysis was carried out like this. After raw reads were preprocessed to remove errors, the CDR3 was defined following IMGT conventions as running from the conserved cysteine to phenylalanine. Clonality was calculated as 1 minus Shannon entropy normalized by log2 of the number of productive unique TCRs. Whether each scalp clone was CD4 or CD8 was inferred by checking scalp TCRbeta sequences against the CD4 and CD8 repertoires from sorted blood. Here the immuneACCESS table is served through TCRdb, limited to in-frame sequences with V and J called. Missing clones are a known gap in these copies; in checked studies unresolved V genes cover under half, and the rest lacks a known reason. The V and J calls and clone size were taken over from that table, and D and trimming were inferred from the DNA. The table for this sample lists about 200,000 clones; around two fifths of them were counted only once. The ten largest clones take up under 0.55% of the sample.

CDR1 is given as GTSNPN and CDR2 as SVGIG, both from the germline V gene (reference sequence). V lost 0 bases and J lost 8 bases; the stretch between them is 16 bases long. From the cysteine through the phenylalanine, the CDR3 covers 14 amino acids. Just CDR3 DNA is preserved here, 42 bases in frame from base 1. The sequence links TRBV30 to TRBJ1-2; the D gene cannot be resolved reliably. The sequence came from a human donor with alopecia areata. The material sequenced was CD4+ T cells sorted from blood, taken between weeks 30 and 35, from a patient treated with tofacitinib. CDR3 sequence: CAWSVRSLLKGYTF. At the DNA level, the sequence is TGTGCCTGGAGTGTACGGTCGCTACTAAAAGGCTACACCTTC.